This T cell receptor beta chain was retrieved from a study of OX40 agonist ivuxolimab in advanced cancers. Whole-study context: Two cutaneous melanoma patients and one hepatocellular carcinoma patient, three in all, had partial responses. Study-wide points: The antigen specificity of the peripheral T cells (those that were expanded) was not determined.

A word on this clone: Its antigen is as yet unknown.

Patients were ineligible given autoimmune disease history or systemic immunosuppression. The study sampled blood at baseline, cycle 4 day 1, and cycle 7 day 1. TCRdb's table, derived via immunoSEQ multiplex PCR, lists solely in-frame clones and lacks some. The table has fewer than 70,000 clones, roughly 85% seen once; the top ten hold 2.5% to 4%. The receptor was derived from an adult with an advanced solid tumor such as melanoma, head and neck, liver or kidney cancer. The sample consisted of CD4+ or CD8+ T cells sorted from blood, taken in a trial of the OX40 agonist ivuxolimab.

CDR3 in amino acids: CSATNTEAFF. CDR3 nucleotides: TGCAGTGCTACCAACACTGAAGCTTTCTTT. V gene TRBV20-1 combines with J gene TRBJ1-1; D call uncertain. Germline CDR1 is DFQATT and CDR2 is SNEGSKA (reference sequence). With 4 bases removed from V and 2 bases from J, the gap between germline ends came to 2 bases. The CDR3 covers 10 residues.